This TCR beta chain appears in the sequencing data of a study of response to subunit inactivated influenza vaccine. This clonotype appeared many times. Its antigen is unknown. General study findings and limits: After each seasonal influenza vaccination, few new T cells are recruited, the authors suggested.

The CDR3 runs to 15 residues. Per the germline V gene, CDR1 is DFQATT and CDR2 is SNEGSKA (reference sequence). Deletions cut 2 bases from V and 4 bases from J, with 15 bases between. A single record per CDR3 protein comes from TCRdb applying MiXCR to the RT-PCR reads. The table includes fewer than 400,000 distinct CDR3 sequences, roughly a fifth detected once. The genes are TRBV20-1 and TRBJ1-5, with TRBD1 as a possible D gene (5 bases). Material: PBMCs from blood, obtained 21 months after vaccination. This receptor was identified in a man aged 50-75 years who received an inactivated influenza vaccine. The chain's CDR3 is CSARPQGTGNQPQHF. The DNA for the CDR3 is TGCAGTGCTAGACCGCAAGGGACCGGTAATCAGCCCCAGCATTTT.